What follows describes a single TCR beta chain. These data belong to a study of control samples from healthy donors and cancer patients. Sequencing used immunoSEQ multiplex PCR; TCRdb keeps in-frame clones, though not all of them. The sample contains some 140,000 clones, approximately 86% of which appear only once. Sequences were obtained from blood. The clonotype originates from a woman in her twenties or thirties in good health.

The chain's CDR3 is CASSSGGNQPQHF. DNA of the CDR3: TGTGCCAGCAGCTCAGGGGGCAATCAGCCCCAGCATTTT. The genes are TRBV5-6 and TRBJ1-5; D perhaps matches TRBD1 (6 bases). The V gene lost 3 bases and the J gene lost 2 bases, with 6 bases spanning the gap. The length of the CDR3 is 13 residues. CDR1 is SGHDT, CDR2 YYEEEE, per germline.